The clone carrying this T cell receptor (beta chain) was detected many times. The antigen is undetermined. The data were obtained in a study of Graves' ophthalmopathy and Graves' hyperthyroidism. The germline CDR1 and CDR2 sequences are MNHEY and SMNVEV (reference sequence). The CDR3 extends over 17 amino acids. Trimming left V 3 bases short and J 0 bases short, with 12 bases between. Patients were left out if they had other autoimmune diseases, uncontrolled infections, pregnancy or lactation. Clinical symptoms, serum thyroxine, TRAb, thyroid ultrasound and orbital computed tomography determined diagnosis. Amplification from RNA transcripts yielded the TCR beta CDR3 regions. First-round RT-PCR with HTBI primers preceded a second-round multiplex PCR. Using its own MiXCR run on the multiplex PCR reads, TCRdb lists one record per CDR3 protein. The repertoire holds 300,000 to 350,000 distinct CDR3 sequences, with around a sixth as singletons.

Study conclusions and caveats: Using a 13-signature model, the authors split ophthalmopathy from stable hyperthyroidism, with 85% to 90% sensitivity and approximately 81% specificity. Sensitivity of approximately 70% and specificity of 72% to 80% were achieved by the model that predicted ophthalmopathy progression.

The chain links TRBV27 to TRBJ1-6, with D possibly matching TRBD1 (5 bases). The clonotype was recovered from an adult man with Graves' ophthalmopathy. The source material was peripheral blood. CDR3 sequence reads: CASSFTQGTSYNSPLHF. In nucleotides, the CDR3 is TGTGCCAGCAGTTTTACCCAGGGAACCTCCTATAATTCACCCCTCCACTTT.